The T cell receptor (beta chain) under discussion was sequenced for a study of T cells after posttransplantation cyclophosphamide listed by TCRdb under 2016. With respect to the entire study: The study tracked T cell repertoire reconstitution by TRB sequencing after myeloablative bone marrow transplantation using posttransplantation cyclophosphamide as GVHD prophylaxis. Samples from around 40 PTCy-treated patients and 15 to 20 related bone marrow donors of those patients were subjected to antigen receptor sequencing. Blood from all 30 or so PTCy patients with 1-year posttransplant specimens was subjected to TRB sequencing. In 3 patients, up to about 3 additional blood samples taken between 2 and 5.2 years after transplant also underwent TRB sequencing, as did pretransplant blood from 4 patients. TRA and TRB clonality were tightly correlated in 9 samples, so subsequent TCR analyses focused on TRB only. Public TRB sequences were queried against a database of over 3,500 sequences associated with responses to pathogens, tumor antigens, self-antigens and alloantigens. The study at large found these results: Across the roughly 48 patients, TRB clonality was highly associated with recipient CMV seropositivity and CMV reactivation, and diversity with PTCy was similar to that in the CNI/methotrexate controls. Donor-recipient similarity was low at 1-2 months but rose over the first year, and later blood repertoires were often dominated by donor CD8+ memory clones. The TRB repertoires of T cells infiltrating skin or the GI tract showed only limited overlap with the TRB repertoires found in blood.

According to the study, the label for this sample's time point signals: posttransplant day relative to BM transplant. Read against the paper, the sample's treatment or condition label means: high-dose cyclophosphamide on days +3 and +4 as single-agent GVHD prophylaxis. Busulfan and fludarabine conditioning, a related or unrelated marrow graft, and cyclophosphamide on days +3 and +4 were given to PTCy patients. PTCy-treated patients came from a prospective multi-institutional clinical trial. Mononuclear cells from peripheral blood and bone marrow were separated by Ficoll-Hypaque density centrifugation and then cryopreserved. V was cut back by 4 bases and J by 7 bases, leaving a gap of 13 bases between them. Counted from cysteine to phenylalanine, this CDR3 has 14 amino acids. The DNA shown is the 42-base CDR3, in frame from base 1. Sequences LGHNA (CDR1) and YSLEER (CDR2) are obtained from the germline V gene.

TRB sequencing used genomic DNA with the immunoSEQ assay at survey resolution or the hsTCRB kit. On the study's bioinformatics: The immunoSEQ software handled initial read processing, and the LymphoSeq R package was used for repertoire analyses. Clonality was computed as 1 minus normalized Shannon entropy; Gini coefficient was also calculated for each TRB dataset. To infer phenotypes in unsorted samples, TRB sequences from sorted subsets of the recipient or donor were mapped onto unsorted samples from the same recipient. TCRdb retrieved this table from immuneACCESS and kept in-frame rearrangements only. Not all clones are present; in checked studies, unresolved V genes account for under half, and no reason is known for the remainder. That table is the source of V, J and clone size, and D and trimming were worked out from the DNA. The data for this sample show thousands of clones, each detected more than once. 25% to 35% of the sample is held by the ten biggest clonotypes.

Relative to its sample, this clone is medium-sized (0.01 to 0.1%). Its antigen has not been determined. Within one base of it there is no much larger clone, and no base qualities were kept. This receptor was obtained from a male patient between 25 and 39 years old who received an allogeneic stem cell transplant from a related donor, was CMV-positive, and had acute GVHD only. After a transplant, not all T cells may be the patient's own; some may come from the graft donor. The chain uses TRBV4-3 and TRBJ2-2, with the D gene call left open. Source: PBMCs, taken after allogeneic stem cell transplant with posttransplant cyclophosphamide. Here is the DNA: TGCGCCAGCAGCCCAGACCTCTCCGGCGGGGAGCTGTTTTTT. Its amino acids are CASSPDLSGGELFF.